Listed below are T cell receptor beta chains from one sample, sequenced in a study of blood T cell repertoires in COVID-19. Only in-frame clones appear in the TCRdb table, and some are missing; sequencing was by immunoSEQ multiplex PCR. Of roughly 200,000 clones detected, 75% to 85% appear once; the ten largest clones hold 1.3%. The source material was peripheral blood. These receptors were taken from a woman aged 30 to 39 with COVID-19, enrolled during active disease. Both conserved end residues are part of each CDR3. D genes are given only for firm matches. Only some rows state a clone size, as once, few, many or a class for expanded clones.

TGTGCCAGCAGGGATGGCGGCGGACTAGCTGAAGCTTTCTTT | CASRDGGGLAEAFF | TRBJ1-1 | . | TRBV2 | .
TGCGCCAGCAGCCCGGGACTAGGCGAGCAGTACTTC | CASSPGLGEQYF | TRBJ2-7 | TRBD2 | TRBV4-1 | .
TGTGCCAGCAGTTCATTCGGGGTACCTCGAAATGAGCAGTTCTTC | CASSSFGVPRNEQFF | TRBJ2-1 | . | TRBV27 | .
TGTGCCAGCAGCTTAGCAGGGGTGGGCCCCTACGAGCAGTACTTC | CASSLAGVGPYEQYF | TRBJ2-7 | . | TRBV7-9 | few
TGTGCCTGGAGTAGGAGCGGGGGGGCTCCGGGCAATGAGCAGTTCTTC | CAWSRSGGAPGNEQFF | TRBJ2-1 | TRBD2 | TRBV30 | .
TGTGCCACCAGTGACCTAGGGGGGGCCGGGGAGCTGTTTTTT | CATSDLGGAGELFF | TRBJ2-2 | . | TRBV24-1 | .
TGTGCCAGCAGCTTGATTCCGACGAGGGACAGAAATTCACCCCTCCACTTT | CASSLIPTRDRNSPLHF | TRBJ1-6 | TRBD1 | TRBV5-4 | once
TGTGCCAGCAGTACAGGGTCCAATCAGCCCCAGCATTTT | CASSTGSNQPQHF | TRBJ1-5 | . | TRBV27 | .
TGTGCCAGCAGTCCCCGGCTGCGGGGGGCCACTGAAGCTTTCTTT | CASSPRLRGATEAFF | TRBJ1-1 | . | TRBV28 | .
TGTGCCAGCAGCCAAGACGGGGGGGCCTACGAGCAGTACTTC | CASSQDGGAYEQYF | TRBJ2-7 | TRBD2 | TRBV3-1/TRBV3-2 | .
. | CASSFLAVSTDTQYF | TRBJ2-3 | . | TRBV27 | .
TGTGCCTGGGCCCTGGGAGGGGGGGGCGTGAATGAGCAGTTCTTC | CAWALGGGGVNEQFF | TRBJ2-1 | . | TRBV30 | .
TGTGCCAGCCAAGTCACAGCTAACACCGGGGAGCTGTTTTTT | CASQVTANTGELFF | TRBJ2-2 | . | TRBV6-5 | .
TGTGCCAGTACCTCGCTTAGGACAGGGACTTCCTCTGGAAACACCATATATTTT | CASTSLRTGTSSGNTIYF | TRBJ1-3 | TRBD1 | TRBV19 | once
TGCGCCAGCGGGAGGCTAGCGGGGCTCTACAATGAGCAGTTCTTC | CASGRLAGLYNEQFF | TRBJ2-1 | TRBD2 | TRBV5-1 | .
TGTGCCAGCAGCGTATCCCCCCAGGGAAAGGAGACCCAGTACTTC | CASSVSPQGKETQYF | TRBJ2-5 | . | TRBV9 | .
TGTGCCAGCAGTTTTCTCCCGGAGACCCAGTACTTC | CASSFLPETQYF | TRBJ2-5 | . | TRBV12-3/TRBV12-4 | .
TGTGCCAGCAGTCCCCAGGGATTGAACACTGAAGCTTTCTTT | CASSPQGLNTEAFF | TRBJ1-1 | . | TRBV6-5 | .
TGTGCCAGCAGCCAGGGACAGGGGGTTGGCTACACCTTC | CASSQGQGVGYTF | TRBJ1-2 | TRBD1 | TRBV6-5 | .
TGTGCCAGCAGTTTCGTACTAGCGGGAGGGACAGATACGCAGTATTTT | CASSFVLAGGTDTQYF | TRBJ2-3 | TRBD2 | TRBV27 | .
TGTGCCAGCAGCTACAGGGGTAGCTATGGCTACACCTTC | CASSYRGSYGYTF | TRBJ1-2 | TRBD1 | TRBV14 | .
TGTGCCAGCAGCGCATGGGACAGGGGAGATGAAAAACTGTTTTTT | CASSAWDRGDEKLFF | TRBJ1-4 | TRBD1 | TRBV5-6 | .
TGTGCCAGCAGTGATAATTTCCGAGAGACCCAGTACTTC | CASSDNFRETQYF | TRBJ2-5 | . | TRBV2 | .
TGTGCCAGCAGCACAGCGAACACTGAAGCTTTCTTT | CASSTANTEAFF | TRBJ1-1 | . | TRBV28 | .
TGTGCCAGCAGCTTAGGAGCGGGGTACACCGGGGAGCTGTTTTTT | CASSLGAGYTGELFF | TRBJ2-2 | TRBD2 | TRBV11-2 | .
TGTGCCAGCAGCCAAGGTTTCACAGGAGGCACAGATACGCAGTATTTT | CASSQGFTGGTDTQYF | TRBJ2-3 | . | TRBV4-2 | .
TGTGCCAGCAGCCAAGTCGGTTCAGATACGCAGTATTTT | CASSQVGSDTQYF | TRBJ2-3 | . | TRBV14 | .
TGTGCCAGCAGTTATGCGGGGAACACTGAAGCTTTCTTT | CASSYAGNTEAFF | TRBJ1-1 | . | TRBV6-6 | .
TGTGCCAGCTCCAGGGGCTTAGCCTACGAGCAGTACTTC | CASSRGLAYEQYF | TRBJ2-7 | . | TRBV12-3/TRBV12-4 | few
TGTGCCATCAGTGCGATTAGGACTAGCGTCTACAATGAGCAGTTCTTC | CAISAIRTSVYNEQFF | TRBJ2-1 | TRBD2 | TRBV10-3 | .
TGCGCCAGCAGCCAGATGACGGGGGTGAGGCCCCTCCACTTT | CASSQMTGVRPLHF | TRBJ1-6 | . | TRBV4-1 | few
TGTGCCACCAGCACCCTATCAGAGGAGGCAGGGGCGAACACTGAAGCTTTCTTT | CATSTLSEEAGANTEAFF | TRBJ1-1 | . | TRBV24-1 | .
TGTGCCAGTAGTATAGACCGACACTCTGCAACTAATGAAAAACTGTTTTTT | CASSIDRHSATNEKLFF | TRBJ1-4 | . | TRBV19 | .
TGTGCCAGCGCTACAGGGTTCGGCGACGAGCAGTACTTC | CASATGFGDEQYF | TRBJ2-7 | . | TRBV6-4 | .
TGTGCCACCACAGAGTCCTACGAGCAGTACTTC | CATTESYEQYF | TRBJ2-7 | . | TRBV6-5 | .
TGTGCCAGCAGCGCTGGGACAGCTAGCACAGATACGCAGTATTTT | CASSAGTASTDTQYF | TRBJ2-3 | TRBD1 | TRBV9 | .
TGTGCCAGCAGCGACATACAGGGGGCCGGCGGGGAGCTGTTTTTT | CASSDIQGAGGELFF | TRBJ2-2 | TRBD1 | TRBV6-2/TRBV6-3 | .
TGTGCCACCGGACAGCGGAACAATCAGCCCCAGCATTTT | CATGQRNNQPQHF | TRBJ1-5 | . | TRBV10-3 | .
TGTGCCAGCAGCTCCAGCGGGAGCTCCTACGAGCAGTACTTC | CASSSSGSSYEQYF | TRBJ2-7 | TRBD2 | TRBV7-9 | few
TGTGCCAGCAGCTTATTCAGCGGACAGGTGAACACTGAAGCTTTCTTT | CASSLFSGQVNTEAFF | TRBJ1-1 | TRBD1 | TRBV7-6 | once